This T cell receptor beta chain is from a study of type 1 regulatory T cells. Study at large: This in vitro CD4 product, T-allo10, is enriched for Tr1 cells and alloantigen-specific.

Germline values: CDR1 MNHNY, CDR2 SVGAGI (reference sequence). The CDR3 is made up of 14 amino acids. V lost 6 bases, J lost 5 bases, and 13 bases lay in between. A word on this clonotype: What it binds is not known.

TCRdb called the reads again in MiXCR, with one record for every CDR3 protein. The sample lists tens of thousands of distinct CDR3 sequences; just under 50% were seen once. Findings of the study overall: Tr1 cells had a more restricted TCR repertoire than non-Tr1 cells.

Sequenced material: cultured non-Tr1 T cells, either the whole culture or a sorted T cell fraction (not recorded which). V gene TRBV6-6 combines with J gene TRBJ1-4, with a possible D match to TRBD1 (5 bases). This sequence originates from a human donor in good health. This chain's CDR3 is CASSGGLRNEKLFF. The CDR3, as DNA: TGTGCCAGCAGCGGGGGACTGAGAAATGAAAAACTGTTTTTT.